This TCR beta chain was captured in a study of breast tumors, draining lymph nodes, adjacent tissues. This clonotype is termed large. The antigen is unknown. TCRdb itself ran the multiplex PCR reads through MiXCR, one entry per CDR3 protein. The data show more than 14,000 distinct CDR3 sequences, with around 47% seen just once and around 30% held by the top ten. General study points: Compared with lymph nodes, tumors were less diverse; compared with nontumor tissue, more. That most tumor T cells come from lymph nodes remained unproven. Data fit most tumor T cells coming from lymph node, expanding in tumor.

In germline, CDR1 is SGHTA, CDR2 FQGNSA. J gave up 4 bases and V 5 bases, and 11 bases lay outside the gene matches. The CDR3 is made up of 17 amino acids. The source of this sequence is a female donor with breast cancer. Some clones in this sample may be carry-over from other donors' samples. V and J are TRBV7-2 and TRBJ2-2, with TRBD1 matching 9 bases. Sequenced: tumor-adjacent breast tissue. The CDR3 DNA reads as TGTGCCAGCAGCCGTCCACGGGGACAGGGAGGCACCGGGGAGCTGTTTTTT. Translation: CASSRPRGQGGTGELFF.